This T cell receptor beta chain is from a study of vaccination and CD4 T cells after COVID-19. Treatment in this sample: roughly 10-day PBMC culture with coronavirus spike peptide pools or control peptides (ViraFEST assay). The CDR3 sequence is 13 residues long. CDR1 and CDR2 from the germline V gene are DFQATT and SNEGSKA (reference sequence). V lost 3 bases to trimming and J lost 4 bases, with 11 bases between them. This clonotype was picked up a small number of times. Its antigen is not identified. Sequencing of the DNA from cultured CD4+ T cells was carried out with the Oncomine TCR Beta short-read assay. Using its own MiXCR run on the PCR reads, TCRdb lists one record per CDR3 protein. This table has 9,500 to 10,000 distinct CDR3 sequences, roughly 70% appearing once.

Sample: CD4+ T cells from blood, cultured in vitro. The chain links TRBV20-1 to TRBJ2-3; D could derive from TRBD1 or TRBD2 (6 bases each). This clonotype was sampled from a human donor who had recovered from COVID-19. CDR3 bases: TGCAGTGCTAGCCCCGGGGGCTCAGATACGCAGTATTTT. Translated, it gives CSASPGGSDTQYF.